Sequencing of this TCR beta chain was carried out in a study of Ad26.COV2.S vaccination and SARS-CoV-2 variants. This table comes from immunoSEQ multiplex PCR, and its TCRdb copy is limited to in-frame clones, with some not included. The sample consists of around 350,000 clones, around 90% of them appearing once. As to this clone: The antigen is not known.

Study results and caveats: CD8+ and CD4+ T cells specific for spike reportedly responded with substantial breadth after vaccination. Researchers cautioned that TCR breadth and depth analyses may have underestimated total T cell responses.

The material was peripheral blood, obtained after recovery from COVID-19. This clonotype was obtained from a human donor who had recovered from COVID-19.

The CDR3 sequence: CASSLARAGVLETQYF. DNA for the CDR3: TGTGCCAGCAGCTTAGCGCGGGCAGGGGTTCTGGAGACCCAGTACTTC. V and J are TRBV7-8 and TRBJ2-5; TRBD1 might be the D (6 bases). V lost 0 bases and J 5 bases, leaving 16 bases between the germline ends. CDR3 length: 16 amino acids. Germline loops: CDR1 SGHVS, CDR2 FQNEAQ.